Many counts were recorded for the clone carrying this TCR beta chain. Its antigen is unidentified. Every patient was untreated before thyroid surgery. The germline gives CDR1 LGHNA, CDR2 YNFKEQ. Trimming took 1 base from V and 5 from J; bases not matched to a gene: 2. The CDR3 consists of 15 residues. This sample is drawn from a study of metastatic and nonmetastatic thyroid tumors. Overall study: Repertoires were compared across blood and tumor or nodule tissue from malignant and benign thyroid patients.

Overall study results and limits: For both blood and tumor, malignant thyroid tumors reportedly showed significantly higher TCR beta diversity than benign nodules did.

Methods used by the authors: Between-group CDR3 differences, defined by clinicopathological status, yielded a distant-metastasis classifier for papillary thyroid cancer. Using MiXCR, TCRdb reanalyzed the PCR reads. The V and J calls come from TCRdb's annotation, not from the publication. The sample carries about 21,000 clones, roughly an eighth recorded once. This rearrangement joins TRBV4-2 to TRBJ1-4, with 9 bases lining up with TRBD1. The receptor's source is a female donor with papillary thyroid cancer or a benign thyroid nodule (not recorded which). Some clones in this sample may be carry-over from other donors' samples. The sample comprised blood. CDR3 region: CASSQVGTGNEKLFF. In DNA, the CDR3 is TGTGCCAGCAGCCAAGTCGGGACAGGGAATGAAAAACTGTTTTTT.